Below, 15 T cell receptor beta chains from the same sample are listed, as sequenced in a study of blood T cell repertoires in COVID-19. Repertoires were generated with immunoSEQ multiplex PCR, while TCRdb's copy carries only in-frame clones and drops some. The profile covers 200,000 to 250,000 clones, with around 88% appearing a single time and 1.5% taken by the ten largest. The material sequenced was peripheral blood. Receptor source: a man between 18 and 35 years old with active or convalescent COVID-19.

This rearrangement joins TRBV13 to TRBJ2-1, with D hard to call. In germline, CDR1 is PRHDT, CDR2 FYEKMQ (reference sequence). V lost 1 base and J lost 4, with 11 bases in between. This CDR3 contains 15 residues. DNA for the CDR3: TGTGCCAGCAGCTTAGTATCAGCGTGGTACAATGAGCAGTTCTTC. This gives the protein CASSLVSAWYNEQFF.

The sample holds one count of this clone. V is TRBV5-1 and J is TRBJ1-1, with unresolved D. This CDR3 is built from 14 residues. Germline CDR1 and CDR2: SGHRS and YFSETQ. The germline V and J ends were trimmed by 6 bases and 8 bases, with 20 bases remaining between them. The CDR3 spells CASTPGNPDAEAFF. The CDR3 nucleotides read TGCGCCAGCACCCCGGGGAACCCCGATGCCGAAGCTTTCTTT. The full variable domain, its missing parts supplied by reference TRBV5-1 and TRBJ1-1, is KAGVTQTPRYLIKTRGQQVTLSCSPISGHRSVSWYQQTPGQGLQFLFEYFSETQRNKGNFPGRFSGRQFSNSRSEMNVSTLELGDSALYLCASTPGNPDAEAFFGQGTRLTVV.

J is TRBJ2-3 and V is TRBV6-1, with TRBD1 matching over 8 bases. This CDR3 spans 16 amino acids. CDR1 is MNHNS and CDR2 is SASEGT in the germline V gene. The V gene end was trimmed by 0 bases and the J gene end by 3 bases; junction bases not matched to a gene: 5. The CDR3 loop is CASSEATGDGTDTQYF. DNA for the CDR3: TGTGCCAGCAGTGAAGCGACAGGGGATGGGACAGATACGCAGTATTTT.

The chain is built from TRBV7-9 and TRBJ2-2, with a tentative D call TRBD1 (5 bases). The CDR3 is made up of 14 amino acids. Trimming stripped 4 bases from V and 3 bases from J, with 9 bases between. CDR1 is SEHNR, CDR2 FQNEAQ, per germline (reference sequence). The CDR3 DNA is TGTGCCAGCAGCTCCCGACAGTACACCGGGGAGCTGTTTTTT. Amino acid sequence: CASSSRQYTGELFF. Full variable domain (outside the CDR3, taken from reference TRBV7-9 and TRBJ2-2): DTGVSQNPRHKITKRGQNVTFRCDPISEHNRLYWYRQTLGQGPEFLTYFQNEAQLEKSRLLSDRFSAERPKGSFSTLEIQRTEQGDSAMYLCASSSRQYTGELFFGEGSRLTVL.

The table lists this clone with a count of one. The rearrangement uses TRBV30 and TRBJ1-1; D perhaps matches TRBD1 (5 bases). From germline, CDR1 is GTSNPN and CDR2 SVGIG (reference sequence). This CDR3 contains 13 residues. V was trimmed by 5 bases and J by 4 bases, leaving 14 bases between them. The CDR3, as DNA: TGTGCCTGGGCCAGGGTTAGGGGCACTGAAGCTTTCTTT. Translation: CAWARVRGTEAFF.

The rearrangement uses TRBV10-3 and TRBJ1-1; no clear D. V was shortened by 2 bases and J by 5 bases, with 12 bases between the two germline ends. From germline, CDR1 is ENHRY and CDR2 SYGVKD. There are 14 residues in the CDR3. CDR3 residues: CAISEEVSGTEAFF. The CDR3 nucleotides read TGTGCCATCAGTGAGGAGGTTTCGGGGACTGAAGCTTTCTTT.

The chain combines TRBV4-1 with TRBJ1-5; D not resolved. The CDR3 totals 12 residues. Trimming stripped 1 base from V and 7 bases from J, with 5 bases between. CDR1 and CDR2 (germline): MGHRA, YSYEKL. The chain's CDR3 is CASSQAGQPQHF. The CDR3 bases are TGCGCCAGCAGCCAAGCGGGGCAGCCCCAGCATTTT.

The CDR3 sequence is CASSLGSKGQWAFF. CDR3 sequence (DNA): TGTGCCAGCAGCTTGGGGAGCAAGGGACAGTGGGCTTTCTTT. V and J are TRBV5-8 and TRBJ1-1; TRBD1 matches 7 bases. Trimming at V came to 0 bases and at J to 11 bases, leaving 10 bases not matched to a gene. This CDR3 contains 14 residues. Germline CDR1 reads SGHTS; CDR2 reads YDEGEE. The full variable domain, in which reference TRBV5-8 and TRBJ1-1 provide the parts outside the CDR3, is EAGVTQSPTHLIKTRGQQATLRCSPISGHTSVYWYQQALGLGLQFLLWYDEGEERNRGNFPPRFSGRQFPNYSSELNVNALELEDSALYLCASSLGSKGQWAFFGQGTRLTVV.

The chain combines TRBV19 with TRBJ1-2; 8 bases map to TRBD1. CDR3 size: 15 residues. V lost 6 bases, J lost 4 bases, and 10 bases stayed unmatched. Germline CDR1 and CDR2: LNHDA and SQIVND (reference sequence). The CDR3 protein is CASSNQGAQGYGYTF. The CDR3 region has the DNA TGTGCCAGTAGCAACCAGGGGGCGCAGGGCTATGGCTACACCTTC.

V usage is TRBV6-5 and J usage is TRBJ1-1; 7 nucleotides match TRBD1. The length of the CDR3 is 13 residues. J lost 11 bases, V lost 6 bases, and 12 bases had no gene match. CDR1 is MNHEY and CDR2 is SVGAGI in the germline V gene. The CDR3 loop is CASSKNAGTEAFF. CDR3 DNA: TGTGCCAGCAGCAAGAACGCCGGGACAGAGGCTTTCTTT.

V usage is TRBV11-1 and J usage is TRBJ2-1; TRBD2 matches at 11 bases. CDR1 is SGHAT, CDR2 FQDESV, per germline (reference sequence). The CDR3 length is 13 residues. V shed 4 bases and J 9 bases; nucleotides not matched to a gene: 2. CDR3 DNA sequence: TGTGCCAGCAGCTCACTAGCGGGAGCTGAGCAGTTCTTC. Translating gives CASSSLAGAEQFF.

Worth noting for this clone: This same CDR3 is encoded by further DNA sequences in the sample. V usage is TRBV6-5 and J usage is TRBJ2-7; 13 bases fit TRBD2. CDR3 length equals 15 residues. With 0 bases clipped from V and 5 bases from J, the junction kept 1 base outside the gene matches. Germline-derived CDR1 and CDR2 are MNHEY and SVGAGI. The CDR3 sequence is CASSYSGLAGDEQYF. The CDR3 DNA reads TGTGCCAGCAGTTACTCCGGACTAGCGGGAGACGAGCAGTACTTC.

This clone was seen only once. The rearrangement links TRBV5-5 to TRBJ1-5; D gene unclear. The CDR3 spans 13 residues. V dropped 0 bases and J dropped 9 bases, with 10 bases sitting between them. Germline CDR1 is SGHKS and CDR2 is YYEKEE (reference sequence). Written as DNA, the CDR3 is TGTGCCAGCAGCTTGGGTCAGATTGGGCCCCAGCATTTT. Translation gives CASSLGQIGPQHF.

Only a few counts were recorded for this clone. The V and J genes are TRBV9 and TRBJ1-2, with TRBD1 matching 7 bases. In germline, CDR1 is SGDLS, CDR2 YYNGEE. CDR3 length: 15 residues. J was trimmed by 0 bases and V by 3 bases; bases with no gene match: 5. The CDR3 sequence: CASSARDSANYGYTF. In DNA form, the CDR3 reads TGTGCCAGCAGCGCACGGGACAGCGCTAACTATGGCTACACCTTC.

In this sample, this clone turned up a few times. The rearrangement links TRBV5-4 to TRBJ2-5; possibly TRBD1 for D (6 bases). Germline CDR1 is SGHNT and CDR2 is YYREEE (reference sequence). Trimming left V 3 bases short and J 4 bases short, with 19 bases between. The CDR3 contains 16 residues. The chain's CDR3 is CASSSEKYRVGETQYF. CDR3 nucleotides: TGTGCCAGCAGCTCGGAGAAGTACAGGGTTGGAGAGACCCAGTACTTC.